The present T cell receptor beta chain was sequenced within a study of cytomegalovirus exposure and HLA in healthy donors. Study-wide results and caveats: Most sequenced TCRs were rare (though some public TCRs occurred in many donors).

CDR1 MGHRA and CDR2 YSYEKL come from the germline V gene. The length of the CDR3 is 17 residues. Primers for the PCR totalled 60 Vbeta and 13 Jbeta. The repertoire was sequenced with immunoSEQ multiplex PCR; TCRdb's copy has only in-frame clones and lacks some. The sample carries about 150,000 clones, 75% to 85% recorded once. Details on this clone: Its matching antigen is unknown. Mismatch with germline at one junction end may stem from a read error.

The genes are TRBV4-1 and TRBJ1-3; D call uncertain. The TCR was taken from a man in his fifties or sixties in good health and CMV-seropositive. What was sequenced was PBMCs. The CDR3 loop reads CVSSQEVGGFSGNTIYF. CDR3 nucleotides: TGCGTCAGCAGCCAAGAGGTCGGCGGTTTCTCTGGAAACACCATATATTTT.